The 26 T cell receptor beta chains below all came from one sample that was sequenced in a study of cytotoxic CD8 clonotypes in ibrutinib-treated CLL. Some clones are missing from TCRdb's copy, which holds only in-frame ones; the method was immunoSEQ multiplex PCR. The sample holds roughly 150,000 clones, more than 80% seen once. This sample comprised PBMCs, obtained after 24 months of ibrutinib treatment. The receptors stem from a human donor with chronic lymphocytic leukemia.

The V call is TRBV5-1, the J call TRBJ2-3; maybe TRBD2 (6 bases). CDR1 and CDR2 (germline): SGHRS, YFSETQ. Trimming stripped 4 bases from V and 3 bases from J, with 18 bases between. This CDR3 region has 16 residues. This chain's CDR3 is CASSGGNKTPTDTQYF. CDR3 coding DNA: TGCGCCAGCAGCGGAGGGAACAAGACTCCAACAGATACGCAGTATTTT.

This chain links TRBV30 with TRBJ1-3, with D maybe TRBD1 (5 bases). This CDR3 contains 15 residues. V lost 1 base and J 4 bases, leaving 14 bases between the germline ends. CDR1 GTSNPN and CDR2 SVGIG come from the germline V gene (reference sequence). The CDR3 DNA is TGTGCCTGGAGTGCCGGCAGGGCGGGGGGAAACACCATATATTTT. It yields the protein CAWSAGRAGGNTIYF.

CDR3 in amino acids: CASSNLSGSLTEAFF. CDR3 nucleotides: TGTGCCAGTAGTAACCTCTCAGGGTCCCTCACTGAAGCTTTCTTT. The gene calls are TRBV19 and TRBJ1-1, with D maybe TRBD1 (5 bases). Germline V gene lookup returns CDR1 LNHDA and CDR2 SQIVND (reference sequence). The CDR3 covers 15 residues. Trimming left V 4 bases short and J 4 bases short, with 16 bases between.

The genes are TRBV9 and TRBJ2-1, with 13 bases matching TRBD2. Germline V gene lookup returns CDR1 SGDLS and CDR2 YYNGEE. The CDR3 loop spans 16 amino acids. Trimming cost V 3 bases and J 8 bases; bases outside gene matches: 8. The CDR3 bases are TGTGCCAGCAGCGCCCGACTAGCGGGAGGAGCTGATGAGCAGTTCTTC. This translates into CASSARLAGGADEQFF.

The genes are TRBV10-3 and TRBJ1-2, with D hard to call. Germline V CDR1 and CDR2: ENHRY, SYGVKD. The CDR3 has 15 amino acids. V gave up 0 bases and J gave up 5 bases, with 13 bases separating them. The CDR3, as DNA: TGTGCCATCAGTGAGTCTGGCAGAGGAGTATATGGCTACACCTTC. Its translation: CAISESGRGVYGYTF.

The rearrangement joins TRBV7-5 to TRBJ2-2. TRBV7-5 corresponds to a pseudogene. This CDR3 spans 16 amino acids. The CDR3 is CVRSPHLWGNTGELFF. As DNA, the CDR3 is TGTGTCAGAAGCCCCCATCTATGGGGGAACACCGGGGAGCTGTTTTTT.

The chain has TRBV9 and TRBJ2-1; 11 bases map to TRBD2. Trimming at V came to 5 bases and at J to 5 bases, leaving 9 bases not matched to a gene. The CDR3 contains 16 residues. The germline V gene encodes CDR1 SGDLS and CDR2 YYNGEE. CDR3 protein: CASSAGLAGGDNEQFF. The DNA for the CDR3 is TGTGCCAGCAGTGCGGGGCTAGCGGGGGGAGACAATGAGCAGTTCTTC.

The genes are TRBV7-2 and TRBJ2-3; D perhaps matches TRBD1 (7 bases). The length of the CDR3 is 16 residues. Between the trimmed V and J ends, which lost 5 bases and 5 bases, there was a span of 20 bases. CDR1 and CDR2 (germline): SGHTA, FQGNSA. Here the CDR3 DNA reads TGTGCCAGCAGCCTTCAGGGGGGTAGCGGAGGAGATACGCAGTATTTT. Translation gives CASSLQGGSGGDTQYF.

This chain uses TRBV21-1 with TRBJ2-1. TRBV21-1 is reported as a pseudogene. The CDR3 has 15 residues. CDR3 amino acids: CASSYGGGAHYSRFF. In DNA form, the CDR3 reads TGTGCCAGCTCCTACGGGGGCGGCGCTCATTACTCGCGGTTCTTC.

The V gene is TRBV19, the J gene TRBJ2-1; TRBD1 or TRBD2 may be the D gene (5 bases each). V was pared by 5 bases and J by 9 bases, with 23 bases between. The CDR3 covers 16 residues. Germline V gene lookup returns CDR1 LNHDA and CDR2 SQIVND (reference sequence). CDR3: CASSPLAGRENSEQFF. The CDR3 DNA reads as TGTGCCAGTAGTCCTCTCGCCGGCAGGGAGAATAGTGAGCAGTTCTTC.

In nucleotides, the CDR3 is TGTGCCAGTAGTATAAGAGAAGGGGCTGGGCAGCCCCAGCATTTT. Encoded protein: CASSIREGAGQPQHF. The V and J genes are TRBV19 and TRBJ1-5, with TRBD1 as a possible D gene (5 bases). V lost 2 bases to trimming and J lost 7 bases, with 15 bases between them. CDR1 LNHDA and CDR2 SQIVND come from the germline V gene (reference sequence). The CDR3 runs to 15 residues.

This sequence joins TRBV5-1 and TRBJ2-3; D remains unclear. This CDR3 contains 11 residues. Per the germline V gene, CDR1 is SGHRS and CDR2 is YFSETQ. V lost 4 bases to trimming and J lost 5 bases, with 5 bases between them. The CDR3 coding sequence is TGCGCCAGCAGCAAGGAAGATACGCAGTATTTT. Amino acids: CASSKEDTQYF.

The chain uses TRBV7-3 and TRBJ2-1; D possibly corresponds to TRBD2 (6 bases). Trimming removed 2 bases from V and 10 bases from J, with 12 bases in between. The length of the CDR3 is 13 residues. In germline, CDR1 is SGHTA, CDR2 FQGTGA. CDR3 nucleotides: TGTGCCAGCAGCTTAGAGGCGGGGTACGAGCAGTTCTTC. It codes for CASSLEAGYEQFF. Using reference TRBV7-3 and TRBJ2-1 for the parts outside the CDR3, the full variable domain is GAGVSQTPSNKVTEKGKYVELRCDPISGHTALYWYRQSLGQGPEFLIYFQGTGAADDSGLPNDRFFAVRPEGSVSTLKIQRTERGDSAVYLCASSLEAGYEQFFGPGTRLTVL.

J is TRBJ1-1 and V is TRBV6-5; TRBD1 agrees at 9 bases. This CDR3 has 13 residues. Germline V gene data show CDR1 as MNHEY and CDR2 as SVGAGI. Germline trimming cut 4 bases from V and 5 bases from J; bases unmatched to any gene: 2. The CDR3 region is CASSSDRGTEAFF. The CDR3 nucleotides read TGTGCCAGCAGTTCCGACAGGGGGACTGAAGCTTTCTTT.

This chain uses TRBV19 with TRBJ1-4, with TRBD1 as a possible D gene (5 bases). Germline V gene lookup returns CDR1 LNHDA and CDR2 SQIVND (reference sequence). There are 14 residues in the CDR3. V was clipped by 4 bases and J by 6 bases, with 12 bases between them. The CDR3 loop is CASSTDRGYEKLFF. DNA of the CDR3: TGTGCCAGTAGTACCGACAGAGGTTATGAAAAACTGTTTTTT.

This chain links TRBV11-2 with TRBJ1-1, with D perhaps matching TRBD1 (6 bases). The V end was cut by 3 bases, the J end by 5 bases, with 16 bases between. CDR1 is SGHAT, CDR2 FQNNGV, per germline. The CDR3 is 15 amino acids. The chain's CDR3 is CASSFQGGGGTEAFF. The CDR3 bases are TGTGCCAGCAGCTTCCAGGGAGGGGGAGGAACTGAAGCTTTCTTT.

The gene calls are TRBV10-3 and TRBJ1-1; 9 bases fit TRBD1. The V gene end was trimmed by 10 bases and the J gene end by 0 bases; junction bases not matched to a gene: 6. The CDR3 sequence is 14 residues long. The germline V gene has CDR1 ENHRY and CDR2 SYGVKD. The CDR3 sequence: CATHGDRVNTEAFF. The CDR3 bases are TGTGCCACCCACGGGGACAGGGTGAACACTGAAGCTTTCTTT.

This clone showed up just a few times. Written as DNA, the CDR3 is TGTGCCAGCAGCTTTACCGGGACACAGTACAGCAATCAGCCCCAGCATTTT. Translating gives CASSFTGTQYSNQPQHF. The rearrangement joins TRBV7-9 to TRBJ1-5; D possibly corresponds to TRBD1 (6 bases). Germline CDR1 is SEHNR and CDR2 is FQNEAQ (reference sequence). Trimming removed 3 bases at V and 1 base at J, with 16 bases between. The CDR3 runs to 17 residues. The full variable domain, rest sourced from reference TRBV7-9 and TRBJ1-5, is DTGVSQNPRHKITKRGQNVTFRCDPISEHNRLYWYRQTLGQGPEFLTYFQNEAQLEKSRLLSDRFSAERPKGSFSTLEIQRTEQGDSAMYLCASSFTGTQYSNQPQHFGDGTRLSIL.

CDR3: CASSQERAGGTDTQYF. The CDR3, as DNA: TGCGCCAGCAGCCAAGAAAGGGCAGGCGGCACAGATACGCAGTATTTT. This chain joins TRBV4-3 and TRBJ2-3; D gene uncertain. CDR1 and CDR2 from the germline V gene are LGHNA and YSLEER. The CDR3 covers 16 residues. V gave up 0 bases and J gave up 1 base, with 11 bases separating them.

This CDR3 reads CASSLPPVRGGQNIQYF. CDR3 nucleotides: TGTGCCAGCAGCCTACCCCCGGTGAGGGGGGGCCAAAACATTCAGTACTTC. This chain connects TRBV4-2 to TRBJ2-4; D may be TRBD2 (7 bases). The length of the CDR3 is 17 residues. V was trimmed by 4 bases and J by 5 bases, leaving 21 bases between them. Germline V gene sequence: CDR1 LGHNA, CDR2 YNFKEQ.

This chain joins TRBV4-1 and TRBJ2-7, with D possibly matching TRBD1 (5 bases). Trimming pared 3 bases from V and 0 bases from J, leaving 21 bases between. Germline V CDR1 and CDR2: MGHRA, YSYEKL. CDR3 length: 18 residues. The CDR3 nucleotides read TGCGCCAGCAGCCACCCCTGGGCGTTTCAGGGAAGCTCCTACGAGCAGTACTTC. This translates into CASSHPWAFQGSSYEQYF.

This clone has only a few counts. In DNA form, the CDR3 reads TGTGCCACCAGCAGGATGAACACTGAAGCTTTCTTT. It specifies CATSRMNTEAFF. V and J are TRBV15 and TRBJ1-1; D uncertain. V lost 3 bases and J 0 bases, leaving 2 bases between the germline ends. The germline V gene encodes CDR1 LNHNV and CDR2 YYDKDF (reference sequence). CDR3 length: 12 residues.

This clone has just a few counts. CDR3: CAGKGDGNYGYTF. The CDR3 bases are TGTGCCGGAAAAGGGGACGGCAACTATGGCTACACCTTC. The genes are TRBV2 and TRBJ1-2; tentative D call: TRBD1 (5 bases). This CDR3 has 13 residues. The V gene's germline CDR1 is SNHLY and CDR2 FYNNEI. Trimming took 11 bases from V and 2 from J, leaving 15 bases between them.

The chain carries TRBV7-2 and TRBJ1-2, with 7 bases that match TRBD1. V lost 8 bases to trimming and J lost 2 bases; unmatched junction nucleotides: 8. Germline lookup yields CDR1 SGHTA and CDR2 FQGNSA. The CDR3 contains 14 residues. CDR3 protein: CASSTRQGNYGYTF. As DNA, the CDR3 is TGTGCCAGCTCGACAAGACAGGGAAACTATGGCTACACCTTC.

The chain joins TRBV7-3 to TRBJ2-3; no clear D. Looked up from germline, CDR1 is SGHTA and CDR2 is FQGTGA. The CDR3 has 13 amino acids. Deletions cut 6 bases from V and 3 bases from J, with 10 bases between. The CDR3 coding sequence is TGTGCCAGCAGTTCTCACCTTACAGATACGCAGTATTTT. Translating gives CASSSHLTDTQYF.

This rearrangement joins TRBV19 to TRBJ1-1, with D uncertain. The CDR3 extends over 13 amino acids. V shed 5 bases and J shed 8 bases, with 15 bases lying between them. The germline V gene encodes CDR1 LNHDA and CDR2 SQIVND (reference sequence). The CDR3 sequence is CASSLVLLVEAFF. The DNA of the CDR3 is TGTGCCAGTAGTTTAGTATTACTGGTGGAAGCTTTCTTT.